The TCR beta chain under discussion was sequenced for a study of shared clonotypes between healthy human individuals (dated by TCRdb to between 2020 and 2021). The study in broad terms: The cohort comprised a couple of women and a few men aged 18 to 49 years. The study deeply sequenced blood TCR repertoires of several healthy adults to estimate repertoire size and the extent of clonotype sharing between individuals. Libraries were prepared and TCR repertoires were sequenced by different laboratories using diverse techniques, in order to increase sequencing depth and limit assay-specific biases. Leukapheresis yielded between about 0.94 and 9.5 billion PBMCs per donor.

The donors were healthy, HIV-negative adults with no recently reported acute infections or vaccinations. All donors were Caucasian adults living in Nashville, Tennessee, USA. For unsorted samples, some 90 million PBMCs were counted and genomic DNA was extracted with the QIAamp DNA Blood Mini kit. Blood was collected by leukapheresis, and PBMCs were isolated by Ficoll-Histopaque density gradient centrifugation and then cryopreserved in liquid nitrogen vapor phase. This clone was detected only once. Its antigen remains undetermined. No much larger clone is present one base from it, and per-base qualities are unavailable. From the germline V gene, CDR1 is MNHNS and CDR2 is SASEGT. Its CDR3 holds 15 amino acids, cysteine through phenylalanine. Of the read, only the CDR3 DNA is kept; its 45 bases are in frame from base 1. V was cut back by 7 bases and J by 3 bases, leaving a gap of 18 bases between them.

TCR CDR3 regions were amplified from genomic DNA by multiplex PCR using the deep immunoSEQ assay. Extracted genomic DNA from each cell subset was spread evenly across all wells of several immunoSEQ 96-well plates, with each plate serving as a replicate. For unsorted PBMC, 300 ng genomic DNA, equal to about 30,000 T cell genomes, was loaded into each replicate PCR. Ten immunoSEQ deep assay plates were used to sequence the unsorted PBMC genomic DNA. The purified libraries were quantified using a Qubit 3.0 fluorometer, sized with a Bioanalyzer 2100, and then quantified again using the KAPA Library Quantification kit. A separate single-read 150-cycle Illumina NextSeq 550 flow cell was used to sequence each immunoSEQ 96-well plate. From the authors' description of their analysis: Because the immunoSEQ output included only junctional sequences and no quality scores, the filtering could not be the same as the filtering used for full-length reads. Sequences were annotated with PyIR, a Python wrapper for IgBLAST v1.9, using IMGT germline references to assign V/J genes and CDR3. Reads were filtered out if the reads had weak V/J assignments (E-value above 1e-6), no CDR3, stop codons, out-of-frame junctions, or ambiguous translated residues. V3J clonotypes were defined by identical inferred V gene, J gene, and CDR3 amino acid sequence. Percentage overlap between repertoires was computed as shared unique clonotypes divided by the size of the smaller repertoire. RTK rarefaction, the Chao1 estimator, and Recon v2.1 estimates of unobserved clonotypes were used to assess repertoire richness. Drawn from immuneACCESS, this table holds only the in-frame rearrangements with V and J called that TCRdb kept. Clones are partly lost; checked studies trace under half to an unresolved V gene and leave the rest unexplained. V and J calls plus clone size are reproduced from that table; the DNA served to infer D and trimming. This sample has about 490,000 clones in its table, and roughly four fifths of those were observed once. The top ten constitute roughly 13% of the sample.

Study-wide conclusions, independent of this receptor: Only blood was sampled, and tissue TCR repertoires likely differ from those in blood. Because the study included only a small number of donors, the genetic and exposure-history diversity represented was limited. Pairwise subsampling led to the expectation that sequencing depth would affect the degree of clonotype sharing among donors.

Sequencing was carried out using PBMCs. The sequence derives from a woman aged 40 to 50 in good health. Some clones in this sample may be carry-over from other donors' samples. In this chain, TRBV6-1 is recombined with TRBJ2-5; no D gene is confidently identified. Read as DNA, the sequence is TGTGCCAGCAAGTTGGCCCCCTTAAGGAAAGAGACCCAGTACTTC. Its protein reads: CASKLAPLRKETQYF.